This is a list of T cell receptor beta chains from one sample in a study of T cells after yellow fever vaccination. TCRdb redid the calling of the 5' RACE reads with MiXCR, one entry per CDR3 protein. The sample has around 590,000 distinct CDR3 sequences; approximately 13% are singletons. This sample comprised PBMCs, obtained on the day of the yellow fever booster vaccination. These receptors originate from a man aged 25 to 40 who received the YFV17D yellow fever vaccine. The CDR3 runs from the conserved cysteine through the conserved F or W. Each record gives: J gene, clone size, D gene, V gene, CDR3 protein, CDR3 DNA. D genes are given only for firm matches. The size field is filled for only some rows; it gives once, few, many or a size class.

J gene: TRBJ2-4; clone size: few; D gene: TRBD2; V gene: TRBV19; CDR3 protein: CASSPILGGSGKNIQYF; CDR3 DNA: TGTGCCAGTAGCCCGATCTTGGGCGGGAGTGGCAAAAACATTCAGTACTTC
J gene: TRBJ2-3; clone size: NA; D gene: NA; V gene: TRBV5-1; CDR3 protein: CASSPGHIPEADTQYF; CDR3 DNA: TGCGCCAGCAGCCCGGGGCACATACCGGAGGCAGATACGCAGTATTTT
J gene: TRBJ1-4; clone size: NA; D gene: TRBD1; V gene: TRBV7-6; CDR3 protein: CASSQDRNEKLFF; CDR3 DNA: TGTGCCAGCAGCCAGGACAGGAATGAAAAACTGTTTTTT
J gene: TRBJ1-4; clone size: NA; D gene: NA; V gene: TRBV29-1; CDR3 protein: CSVVRRDNEKLFF; CDR3 DNA: TGCAGCGTTGTCCGGCGGGATAATGAAAAACTGTTTTTT
J gene: TRBJ2-5; clone size: NA; D gene: TRBD2; V gene: TRBV6-1; CDR3 protein: CASRPGELALETQYF; CDR3 DNA: TGTGCCAGCAGGCCAGGTGAACTAGCGTTGGAGACCCAGTACTTC
J gene: TRBJ2-3; clone size: few; D gene: TRBD2; V gene: TRBV10-3; CDR3 protein: CAISGEGSADTQYF; CDR3 DNA: TGTGCCATCAGTGGGGAGGGATCGGCAGATACGCAGTATTTT
J gene: TRBJ1-1; clone size: few; D gene: NA; V gene: TRBV6-1; CDR3 protein: CASSLDGQPAEAFF; CDR3 DNA: TGTGCCAGCAGTCTGGACGGTCAACCCGCTGAAGCTTTCTTT
J gene: TRBJ2-3; clone size: NA; D gene: NA; V gene: TRBV20-1; CDR3 protein: CSARSRDRRTDTQYF; CDR3 DNA: TGCAGTGCTAGATCCCGGGACCGACGCACAGATACGCAGTATTTT
J gene: TRBJ1-3; clone size: few; D gene: NA; V gene: TRBV4-3; CDR3 protein: CASSQDGVPGNTIYF; CDR3 DNA: TGCGCCAGCAGCCAAGACGGGGTGCCTGGAAACACCATATATTTT
J gene: TRBJ1-1; clone size: NA; D gene: NA; V gene: TRBV12-3/TRBV12-4; CDR3 protein: CASSLRVRNTEAFF; CDR3 DNA: TGTGCCAGCAGTCTCAGGGTCAGGAACACTGAAGCTTTCTTT
J gene: TRBJ2-3; clone size: few; D gene: NA; V gene: TRBV14; CDR3 protein: CASSPIQGTPSTDTQYF; CDR3 DNA: TGTGCCAGCAGCCCGATCCAAGGGACACCGAGCACAGATACGCAGTATTTT
J gene: TRBJ2-2; clone size: NA; D gene: NA; V gene: TRBV18; CDR3 protein: CASSPIQFGELFF; CDR3 DNA: TGTGCCAGCTCACCAATTCAATTCGGGGAGCTGTTTTTT
J gene: TRBJ2-3; clone size: NA; D gene: NA; V gene: TRBV10-1; CDR3 protein: CASSHHSHTDTQYF; CDR3 DNA: TGCGCCAGCAGTCATCATTCTCACACAGATACGCAGTATTTT
J gene: TRBJ2-5; clone size: few; D gene: NA; V gene: TRBV7-2; CDR3 protein: CASSLRSTALQETQYF; CDR3 DNA: TGTGCCAGCAGCTTAAGATCGACAGCCCTCCAAGAGACCCAGTACTTC
J gene: TRBJ2-2; clone size: NA; D gene: NA; V gene: TRBV10-1; CDR3 protein: CASRDGDTLTGELFF; CDR3 DNA: TGCGCCAGCAGGGATGGGGACACCCTCACCGGGGAGCTGTTTTTT
J gene: TRBJ2-5; clone size: few; D gene: TRBD1; V gene: TRBV29-1; CDR3 protein: CSVPQGTVQETQYF; CDR3 DNA: TGCAGCGTTCCTCAGGGGACAGTCCAAGAGACCCAGTACTTC
J gene: TRBJ2-7; clone size: NA; D gene: NA; V gene: TRBV11-3; CDR3 protein: CASSFGSTYEQYF; CDR3 DNA: TGTGCCAGCAGCTTCGGCAGCACCTACGAGCAGTACTTC
J gene: TRBJ2-5; clone size: few; D gene: NA; V gene: TRBV28; CDR3 protein: CASSLPTETQYF; CDR3 DNA: TGTGCCAGCAGTTTGCCCACAGAGACCCAGTACTTC
J gene: TRBJ2-2; clone size: few; D gene: NA; V gene: TRBV15; CDR3 protein: CATGQGHTGELFF; CDR3 DNA: TGTGCCACCGGGCAGGGCCACACCGGGGAGCTGTTTTTT
J gene: TRBJ1-5; clone size: NA; D gene: TRBD1; V gene: TRBV24-1; CDR3 protein: CATSDPGQGLQPQHF; CDR3 DNA: TGTGCCACCAGTGATCCGGGACAGGGGCTTCAGCCCCAGCATTTT
J gene: TRBJ1-3; clone size: few; D gene: NA; V gene: TRBV25-1; CDR3 protein: CASSEYYSGNTIYF; CDR3 DNA: TGTGCCAGCAGTGAATATTACTCTGGAAACACCATATATTTT
J gene: TRBJ2-4; clone size: NA; D gene: TRBD1; V gene: TRBV6-2/TRBV6-3; CDR3 protein: CASRKGTGAPFPYF; CDR3 DNA: TGTGCCAGCAGAAAGGGGACAGGGGCCCCATTCCCGTACTTC
J gene: TRBJ2-5; clone size: NA; D gene: TRBD1; V gene: TRBV7-2; CDR3 protein: CASSPDGQGWETQYF; CDR3 DNA: TGTGCCAGCAGCCCTGATGGACAGGGATGGGAGACCCAGTACTTC
J gene: TRBJ2-7; clone size: NA; D gene: NA; V gene: TRBV6-1; CDR3 protein: CASSPYRDREQYF; CDR3 DNA: TGTGCCAGCAGTCCGTACAGGGATCGCGAGCAGTACTTC
J gene: TRBJ2-7; clone size: few; D gene: NA; V gene: TRBV5-1; CDR3 protein: CASSKDSDLGEQYF; CDR3 DNA: TGCGCCAGCAGCAAAGACAGCGACCTCGGGGAGCAGTACTTC
J gene: TRBJ2-2; clone size: NA; D gene: TRBD2; V gene: TRBV19; CDR3 protein: CASSIRGGTGELFF; CDR3 DNA: TGTGCCAGTAGTATTCGGGGGGGCACCGGGGAGCTGTTTTTT
J gene: TRBJ1-6; clone size: few; D gene: NA; V gene: TRBV7-9; CDR3 protein: CASSFEDSNSPLHF; CDR3 DNA: TGTGCCAGCAGCTTCGAAGACAGTAATTCACCCCTCCACTTT
J gene: TRBJ2-7; clone size: NA; D gene: NA; V gene: TRBV6-2/TRBV6-3; CDR3 protein: CASSYPHTEQYF; CDR3 DNA: TGTGCCAGCAGTTACCCTCACACCGAGCAGTACTTC
J gene: TRBJ2-1; clone size: many; D gene: NA; V gene: TRBV5-3; CDR3 protein: CARRWDTKCDEQFF; CDR3 DNA: TGTGCCAGAAGATGGGACACCAAATGCGATGAGCAGTTCTTC
J gene: TRBJ2-7; clone size: few; D gene: TRBD2; V gene: TRBV28; CDR3 protein: CASSLTAGDYEQYF; CDR3 DNA: TGTGCCAGCAGTTTAACAGCGGGAGACTACGAGCAGTACTTC
J gene: TRBJ1-6; clone size: NA; D gene: TRBD1; V gene: TRBV27; CDR3 protein: CASSWTGGTYNSPLHF; CDR3 DNA: TGTGCCAGCAGTTGGACAGGGGGCACTTATAATTCACCCCTCCACTTT
J gene: TRBJ2-5; clone size: few; D gene: NA; V gene: TRBV20-1; CDR3 protein: CSASLFRETQYF; CDR3 DNA: TGCAGTGCCAGCCTCTTCCGTGAGACCCAGTACTTC
J gene: TRBJ2-7; clone size: NA; D gene: NA; V gene: TRBV21-1; CDR3 protein: CASSKMGGLAPQRSYEQYF; CDR3 DNA: TGTGCCAGCAGCAAAATGGGGGGACTAGCGCCACAGAGGTCCTACGAGCAGTACTTC
J gene: TRBJ1-2; clone size: NA; D gene: NA; V gene: TRBV11-2; CDR3 protein: CASSLVVDRYTF; CDR3 DNA: TGTGCCAGCAGCTTAGTCGTGGACCGCTACACCTTC
J gene: TRBJ2-1; clone size: few; D gene: NA; V gene: TRBV24-1; CDR3 protein: CATSTPSGESGNEQFF; CDR3 DNA: TGTGCCACCAGTACTCCCTCGGGAGAGTCGGGGAATGAGCAGTTCTTC
J gene: TRBJ1-5; clone size: few; D gene: TRBD1; V gene: TRBV18; CDR3 protein: CASSRGQGDNQPQHF; CDR3 DNA: TGTGCCAGCTCACGGGGACAGGGTGACAATCAGCCCCAGCATTTT
J gene: TRBJ2-2; clone size: few; D gene: TRBD2; V gene: TRBV12-3/TRBV12-4; CDR3 protein: CASSPVVAGNTGELFF; CDR3 DNA: TGTGCCAGCAGTCCCGTCGTAGCGGGAAACACCGGGGAGCTGTTTTTT
J gene: TRBJ2-7; clone size: few; D gene: NA; V gene: TRBV12-3/TRBV12-4; CDR3 protein: CASSISLVPDEQYF; CDR3 DNA: TGTGCCAGCAGCATCTCTCTAGTCCCCGACGAGCAGTACTTC
J gene: TRBJ2-5; clone size: NA; D gene: NA; V gene: TRBV5-1; CDR3 protein: CASRRSRETQYF; CDR3 DNA: TGCGCCAGCAGACGGTCCCGGGAGACCCAGTACTTC
J gene: TRBJ2-7; clone size: NA; D gene: NA; V gene: TRBV21-1; CDR3 protein: CASSKGRTALYF; CDR3 DNA: TGTGCCAGCAGCAAAGGCAGGACGGCCCTCTACTTC
J gene: TRBJ1-2; clone size: NA; D gene: TRBD1; V gene: TRBV19; CDR3 protein: CASSTTGGSSHGYTF; CDR3 DNA: TGTGCCAGTAGTACTACAGGGGGGTCATCTCATGGCTACACCTTC
J gene: TRBJ2-2; clone size: NA; D gene: TRBD2; V gene: TRBV24-1; CDR3 protein: CATSDLGGRNTGELFF; CDR3 DNA: TGTGCCACCAGTGATTTAGGCGGGAGGAACACCGGGGAGCTGTTTTTT
J gene: TRBJ2-3; clone size: few; D gene: TRBD2; V gene: TRBV7-2; CDR3 protein: CASSLESSGALGAYF; CDR3 DNA: TGTGCCAGCAGCTTAGAATCTAGCGGGGCGTTGGGGGCGTATTTT
J gene: TRBJ2-7; clone size: few; D gene: TRBD2; V gene: TRBV7-9; CDR3 protein: CASSPSSLAAPYEQYF; CDR3 DNA: TGTGCCAGCAGCCCGAGCAGCCTAGCGGCGCCCTACGAGCAGTACTTC
J gene: TRBJ2-7; clone size: few; D gene: NA; V gene: TRBV4-3; CDR3 protein: CASSQDNPASDTTYEQYF; CDR3 DNA: TGCGCCAGCAGCCAAGATAATCCCGCTAGCGACACGACCTACGAGCAGTACTTC
J gene: TRBJ2-3; clone size: few; D gene: NA; V gene: TRBV12-3/TRBV12-4; CDR3 protein: CASRMAASTDTQYF; CDR3 DNA: TGTGCCAGCAGGATGGCCGCTAGCACAGATACGCAGTATTTT
J gene: TRBJ2-7; clone size: few; D gene: TRBD1; V gene: TRBV6-5; CDR3 protein: CASSLRTGKLYEQYF; CDR3 DNA: TGTGCCAGCAGTCTACGGACAGGGAAACTGTACGAGCAGTACTTC